This TCR beta chain comes out of a study of blood T cell repertoires in COVID-19 (dated by TCRdb to 2020 to 2021). About the full investigation: Collaborator samples came from the United States, Italy and Spain and covered acute and convalescent phases of COVID-19. The prospective study material was composed of cDNA or gDNA derived from T cells, B-cell-depleted T cells, or PBMCs. The dataset comprised deeply sampled blood TCRbeta repertoires from subjects exposed to, actively infected with, or recovered from COVID-19. A freely available public database, intended as a resource for researchers studying the immune response to SARS-CoV-2, is where the repertoires were released. The samples were drawn from the first 160 participants of the ongoing ImmuneRACE study and from 1,254 subjects provided by 6 global collaborators. The sample metadata nearly always contained a de-identified subject ID, COVID-19 status, age in years and sex. Where available, HLA class I and class II types were taken from metadata supplied by the sample provider and were not determined by assay-based typing.

General study outcomes and caveats: Clinical and demographic metadata were provided uncurated, with the amount varying by source and participant.

TCRbeta CDR3 regions were amplified from genomic DNA using the immunoSEQ Assay, a bias-controlled multiplex PCR. In the paper's pipeline: Nucleated cell counts per sample were estimated from amplification of reference gene primers within the assay. Sequence reads were collapsed and filtered to measure the absolute abundance of every unique TCRbeta CDR3 rearrangement. For each sample, productive Simpson clonality was calculated by taking the square root of Simpson's diversity index across productive rearrangements. What TCRdb holds here is the immuneACCESS table cut down to in-frame rearrangements. Part of the clones is not present; checked against another copy, under half of the missing clones reflect an unresolved V gene, and the others are unexplained. V and J calls and clone size come straight from that table; D and trimming were deduced from the DNA. For this sample the table gives fewer than 250,000 clones, of which approximately 79% were detected only once. The ten largest clonotypes hold 9.5% to 15% of the sample.

With regard to this clone: Its cognate antigen has yet to be identified. No base-level quality is on record; no much larger clone is a single base apart.

Sequences MNHEY (CDR1) and SVGAGI (CDR2) are obtained from the germline V gene. The CDR3 runs 14 amino acids, cysteine and phenylalanine included. CDR3 DNA is the only sequence kept; it has 42 bases, read in frame from the first base. V is shortened by 4 bases, J by 6 bases, and the region joining them spans 13 bases. The collaborating institutions used their own protocols to collect whole blood in K2EDTA tubes. For TCRbeta analysis, collaborators shipped samples in one of three forms: frozen whole blood, isolated PBMCs, or DNA extracted from either of those sample types. The rearranged segments are TRBV6-5 and TRBJ2-1; TRBD2 is possibly the D segment (6 matching bases). The TCR was taken from a woman between 45 and 60 years old with acute or convalescent COVID-19. Source material: peripheral blood. The nucleotides are TGTGCCAGCAGTTCCCTCGGAGGGCTCAATGAGCAGTTCTTC. The resulting protein is CASSSLGGLNEQFF.